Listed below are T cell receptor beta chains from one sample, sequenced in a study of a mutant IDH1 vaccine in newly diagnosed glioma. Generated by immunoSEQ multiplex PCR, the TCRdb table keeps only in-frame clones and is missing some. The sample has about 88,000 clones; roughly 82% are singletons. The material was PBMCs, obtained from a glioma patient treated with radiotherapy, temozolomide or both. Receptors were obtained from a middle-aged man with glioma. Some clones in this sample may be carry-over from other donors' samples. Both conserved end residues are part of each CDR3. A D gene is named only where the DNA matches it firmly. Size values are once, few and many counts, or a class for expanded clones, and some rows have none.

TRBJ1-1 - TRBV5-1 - CASRLTETIGPFF TGCGCCAGCAGACTAACCGAGACGATTGGGCCTTTCTTT
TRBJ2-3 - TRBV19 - CASDTRTASTDTQYF TGTGCCAGTGATACAAGGACAGCTAGCACAGATACGCAGTATTTT
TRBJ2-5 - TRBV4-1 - CASSQGGVEKETQYF TGCGCCAGCAGCCAAGGGGGGGTTGAAAAAGAGACCCAGTACTTC
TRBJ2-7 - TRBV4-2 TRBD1 CASSPETGGAYEQYF TGTGCCAGCAGCCCCGAGACAGGGGGTGCCTACGAGCAGTACTTC
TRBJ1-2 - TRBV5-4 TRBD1 CASSLDAGQGDRYTF TGTGCCAGCAGCTTGGACGCTGGACAGGGCGATCGCTACACCTTC
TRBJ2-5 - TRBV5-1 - CASSSRLGGETQYF TGCGCCAGCAGCTCCCGACTTGGCGGGGAGACCCAGTACTTC
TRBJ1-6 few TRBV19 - CASNRGLEALHF TGTGCCAGTAACCGGGGGCTAGAGGCCCTCCACTTT
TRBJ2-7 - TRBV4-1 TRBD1 CASSQVPRDRANEQYF TGCGCCAGCAGCCAGGTACCTAGGGACAGGGCGAACGAGCAGTACTTC
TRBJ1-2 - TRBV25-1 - CASSEDVSGYTF TGTGCCAGCAGCGAGGACGTCTCTGGCTACACCTTC
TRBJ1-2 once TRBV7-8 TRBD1 CASSLGTGLLGYTF TGTGCCAGCAGCTTAGGGACAGGGCTGCTTGGCTACACCTTC
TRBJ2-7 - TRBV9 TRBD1 CASSAGQGISYEQYF TGTGCCAGCAGCGCCGGACAGGGGATCTCCTACGAGCAGTACTTC
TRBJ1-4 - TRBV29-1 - CSVELPLSSNEKLFF TGCAGCGTTGAACTACCCCTCTCCTCTAATGAAAAACTGTTTTTT
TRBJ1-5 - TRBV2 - CASSGSGVGANQPQHF TGTGCCAGCAGTGGGTCCGGGGTAGGGGCCAATCAGCCCCAGCATTTT
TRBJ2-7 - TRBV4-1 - CASSQPNTPYEQYF TGCGCCAGCAGCCAACCTAATACGCCCTACGAGCAGTACTTC
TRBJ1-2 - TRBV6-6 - CASSPTTGQGGYTF TGTGCCAGCAGTCCAACAACAGGGCAGGGTGGCTACACCTTC
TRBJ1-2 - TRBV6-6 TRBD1 CASSPGQTIQHYGYTF TGTGCCAGCAGCCCGGGACAGACCATTCAACACTATGGCTACACCTTC
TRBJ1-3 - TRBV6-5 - CASSRLPGGVDTIYF TGTGCCAGCAGCCGTCTCCCGGGGGGTGTTGACACCATATATTTT
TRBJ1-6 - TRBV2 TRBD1 CASRGQGNSPLHF TGTGCCAGCAGGGGACAGGGGAATTCACCCCTCCACTTT
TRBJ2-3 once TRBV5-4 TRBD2 CASSSQLAGGDTQYF TGTGCCAGCAGCTCCCAACTAGCGGGGGGAGATACGCAGTATTTT
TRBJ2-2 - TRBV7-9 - CASSFTSGTGELFF TGTGCCAGCAGCTTTACGTCGGGCACCGGGGAGCTGTTTTTT
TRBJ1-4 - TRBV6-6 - CASRGRRGYGEKLFF TGTGCCAGCAGGGGACGGCGGGGGTACGGTGAAAAACTGTTTTTT
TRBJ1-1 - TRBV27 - CASSSTGPTEAFF TGTGCCAGCAGTAGTACAGGGCCCACTGAAGCTTTCTTT
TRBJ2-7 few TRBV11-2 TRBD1 CASSSPGQGRYEQYF TGTGCCAGCAGCTCCCCGGGACAGGGTCGCTACGAGCAGTACTTC
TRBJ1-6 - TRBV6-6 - CASSYSRNNSPLHF TGTGCCAGCAGTTATTCCAGAAATAATTCACCCCTCCACTTT
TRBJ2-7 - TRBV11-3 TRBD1 CASSLYGTGAYEQYF TGTGCCAGCAGCCTCTACGGGACAGGGGCCTACGAGCAGTACTTC
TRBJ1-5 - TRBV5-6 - CASSLAGSLNQPQHF TGTGCCAGCAGCTTGGCCGGGTCCCTCAATCAGCCCCAGCATTTT
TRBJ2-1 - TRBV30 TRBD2 CAWSWTSGGKYNEQFF TGTGCCTGGAGTTGGACTAGCGGGGGGAAGTACAATGAGCAGTTCTTC
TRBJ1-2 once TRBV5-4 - CASSPNSGVYGYTF TGTGCCAGCAGCCCGAACTCAGGGGTCTATGGCTACACCTTC
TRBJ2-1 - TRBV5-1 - CASSLGQAFYNEQFF TGCGCCAGCAGCTTGGGACAGGCATTCTACAATGAGCAGTTCTTC
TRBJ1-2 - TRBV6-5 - CASRTGGAGYTF TGTGCCAGCAGGACCGGGGGCGCGGGCTACACCTTC
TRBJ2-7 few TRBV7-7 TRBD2 CASSAGLADYEQYF TGTGCTAGCAGCGCGGGACTAGCGGACTACGAGCAGTACTTC
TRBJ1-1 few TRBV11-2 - CASSLDLAVNTEAFF TGTGCCAGCAGCTTAGATTTGGCGGTCAACACTGAAGCTTTCTTT
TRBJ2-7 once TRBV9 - CASSVDDLAKQYF TGTGCCAGCAGCGTAGATGACCTTGCGAAGCAGTACTTC
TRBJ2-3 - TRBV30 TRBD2 CAWRTSGSTDTQYF TGTGCCTGGCGGACTAGCGGGAGCACAGATACGCAGTATTTT
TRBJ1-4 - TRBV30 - CAWSRSGPGSEKLFF TGTGCCTGGAGCCGATCAGGGCCCGGATCCGAAAAACTGTTTTTT
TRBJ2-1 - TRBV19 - CASTSKGLVANEQFF TGTGCCAGTACTAGTAAGGGCCTAGTTGCCAATGAGCAGTTCTTC
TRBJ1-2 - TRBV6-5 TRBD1 CASSYRDSYGYTF TGTGCCAGCAGTTACAGGGACAGCTATGGCTACACCTTC
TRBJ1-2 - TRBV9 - CASSVFSGNYGYTF TGTGCCAGCAGCGTATTCAGTGGAAACTATGGCTACACCTTC
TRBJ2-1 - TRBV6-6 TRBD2 CASRPSGGKNEQFF TGTGCCAGCAGACCAAGCGGGGGGAAGAATGAGCAGTTCTTC
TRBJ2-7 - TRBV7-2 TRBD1 CASSRDRPSYEQYF TGTGCCAGCAGTCGGGACAGGCCCTCCTACGAGCAGTACTTC
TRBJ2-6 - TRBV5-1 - CASSRISPGANVLTF TGCGCCAGCAGCCGCATATCTCCTGGGGCCAACGTCCTGACTTTC
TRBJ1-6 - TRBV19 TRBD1 CASSIEAGGYNSPLHF TGTGCCAGTAGTATAGAGGCAGGGGGATATAATTCACCCCTCCACTTT